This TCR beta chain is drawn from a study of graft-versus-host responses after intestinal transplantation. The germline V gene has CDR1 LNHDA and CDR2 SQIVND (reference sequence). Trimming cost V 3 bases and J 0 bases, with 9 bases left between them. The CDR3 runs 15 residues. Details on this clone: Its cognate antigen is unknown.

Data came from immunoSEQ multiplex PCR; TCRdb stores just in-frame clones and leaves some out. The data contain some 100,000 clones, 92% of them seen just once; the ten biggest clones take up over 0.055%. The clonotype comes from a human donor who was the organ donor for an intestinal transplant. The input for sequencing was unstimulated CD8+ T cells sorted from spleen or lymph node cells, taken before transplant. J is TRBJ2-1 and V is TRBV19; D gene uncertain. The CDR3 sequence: CASSIKRSSYNEQFF. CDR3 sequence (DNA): TGTGCCAGTAGTATTAAGAGGAGCTCCTACAATGAGCAGTTCTTC.